The 9 T cell receptor beta chains below all came from one sample that was sequenced in a study of technical replicates of blood from a handful of donors. Here immunoSEQ multiplex PCR was the method, and the copy in TCRdb shows in-frame clones only, minus some. The table has 100,000 or so clones, around 96% seen once. Sequenced material: T cells isolated from PBMCs. The receptor source for this set is a human donor in good health.

The rearrangement links TRBV19 to TRBJ2-7, with TRBD1 matching over 8 bases. V gave up 4 bases and J gave up 3 bases; unmatched junction bases: 11. The CDR3 is 16 amino acids. Germline lookup yields CDR1 LNHDA and CDR2 SQIVND (reference sequence). The CDR3 sequence: CASSRAAGGESYEQYF. In DNA, the CDR3 is TGTGCCAGTAGTAGGGCTGCAGGGGGCGAAAGCTACGAGCAGTACTTC.

This sequence joins TRBV6-4 and TRBJ2-3; 7 bases match TRBD2. The germline CDR1 and CDR2 sequences are MRHNA and SNTAGT. This CDR3 is built from 15 residues. The trim removed 0 bases at V and 2 bases at J, leaving 2 bases unmatched. The CDR3 DNA reads TGTGCCAGCAGTGACTCGGGAGGGAACACAGATACGCAGTATTTT. Protein: CASSDSGGNTDTQYF.

V usage is TRBV27 and J usage is TRBJ2-1; D is perhaps TRBD2 (6 bases). The germline gives CDR1 MNHEY, CDR2 SMNVEV (reference sequence). V was pared by 5 bases and J by 15 bases, with 17 bases between. The CDR3 spans 12 residues. This CDR3 is CASSPDYYFWFF. DNA for the CDR3: TGTGCCAGCAGTCCGGACTACTACTTTTGGTTCTTC.

The CDR3 DNA is TGTGCCAGCAGCTTAGTCCAGCCCGGGAATATGGGGGAGACCCAGTACTTC. It is translated as CASSLVQPGNMGETQYF. The chain employs TRBV7-6 and TRBJ2-5, with a tentative D call TRBD2 (5 bases). V gave up 1 base and J gave up 5 bases, with 20 bases separating them. The CDR3 spans 17 residues. Germline V gene data show CDR1 as SGHVS and CDR2 as FNYEAQ.

The chain is built from TRBV11-2 and TRBJ2-3; D may be TRBD1 (5 bases). Per the germline V gene, CDR1 is SGHAT and CDR2 is FQNNGV. Trimming cost V 6 bases and J 3 bases, with 13 bases left between them. The CDR3 extends over 14 amino acids. The CDR3 loop is CASRSAGYTDTQYF. CDR3 coding DNA: TGTGCCAGCAGATCCGCAGGGTATACAGATACGCAGTATTTT. Full variable domain (remainder filled in from reference TRBV11-2 and TRBJ2-3): EAGVAQSPRYKIIEKRQSVAFWCNPISGHATLYWYQQILGQGPKLLIQFQNNGVVDDSQLPKDRFSAERLKGVDSTLKIQPAKLEDSAVYLCASRSAGYTDTQYFGPGTRLTVL.

This rearrangement joins TRBV15 to TRBJ1-2; D may be TRBD1 (6 bases). Germline V lookup: CDR1 LNHNV, CDR2 YYDKDF (reference sequence). The CDR3 totals 17 residues. Trimming took 0 bases from V and 0 from J, leaving 14 bases between them. This chain's CDR3 is CATSRDPDGQTNYGYTF. The CDR3 coding sequence is TGTGCCACCAGCAGAGACCCTGACGGACAGACTAACTATGGCTACACCTTC.

This clone was recorded once. This chain uses TRBV30 with TRBJ1-2; 7 bases align to TRBD1. With 3 bases clipped from V and 8 bases from J, the junction kept 9 bases outside the gene matches. This CDR3 has 13 residues. The germline CDR1 and CDR2 sequences are GTSNPN and SVGIG (reference sequence). The CDR3 bases are TGTGCCTGGAGCGCAACAGGGGCCAAAGGCTACACCTTC. Protein: CAWSATGAKGYTF. Using reference TRBV30 and TRBJ1-2 for the parts outside the CDR3, the full variable domain is SQTIHQWPATLVQPVGSPLSLECTVEGTSNPNLYWYRQAAGRGLQLLFYSVGIGQISSEVPQNLSASRPQDRQFILSSKKLLLSDSGFYLCAWSATGAKGYTFGSGTRLTVV.

The gene calls are TRBV19 and TRBJ1-4; D ambiguous. Trimming shortened V by 4 bases and J by 0 bases, and 15 bases separated the two germline ends. CDR3 length: 17 residues. The germline V gene has CDR1 LNHDA and CDR2 SQIVND (reference sequence). This CDR3 reads CASSKRSGAATNEKLFF. The DNA of the CDR3 is TGTGCCAGTAGTAAGCGGAGCGGCGCGGCAACTAATGAAAAACTGTTTTTT.

The chain carries TRBV21-1 and TRBJ1-5; the listed D gene, TRBD1, was not tested against the DNA. TRBV21-1 corresponds to a pseudogene. This CDR3 comprises 19 residues. The CDR3 sequence: CASSKPGTGEGLRGQPQHF. CDR3 DNA sequence: TGTGCCAGCAGCAAACCCGGGACAGGGGAAGGTTTGAGGGGTCAGCCCCAGCATTTT.